This T cell receptor (beta chain) was found in a study of CD8+ T cells in alopecia areata. Study outcomes and limitations: Higher clonality than in normal scalp was seen in lesional scalp, especially alopecia totalis/universalis.

Reverse transcribed after extraction, RNA yielded cDNA as the sequencing template. The assay was immunoSEQ multiplex PCR, and TCRdb's table has in-frame clones only and misses some. The data show about 200,000 clones, over 55% seen once. This clone was seen a few times. Its specificity is not known. V lost 4 bases, J lost 7 bases, and 10 bases stayed unmatched. Germline assignment: CDR1 SGHRS and CDR2 YFSETQ. The CDR3 has 14 amino acids. Treatment defined: oral pan-JAK inhibitor, 5-10 mg twice daily. From alopecia areata patients, lesional scalp punch biopsies and peripheral blood were collected. The V call is TRBV5-1, the J call TRBJ1-1, with 7 bases lining up with TRBD1. Sequences were derived from CD4+ T cells sorted from blood, sampled at week 24, from a patient treated with tofacitinib. This clonotype was obtained from a human donor with alopecia areata. The CDR3 region has the DNA TGCGCCAGCAGCCTGGTGAGGGGGCTTGATGAAGCTTTCTTT. Amino acid sequence: CASSLVRGLDEAFF. Drawing the rest from reference TRBV5-1 and TRBJ1-1, the complete variable domain is KAGVTQTPRYLIKTRGQQVTLSCSPISGHRSVSWYQQTPGQGLQFLFEYFSETQRNKGNFPGRFSGRQFSNSRSEMNVSTLELGDSALYLCASSLVRGLDEAFFGQGTRLTVV.